These 31 T cell receptor beta chains were all obtained from the same sample, sequenced in a study of T cells after yellow fever vaccination. TCRdb called the 5' RACE reads again in MiXCR, with one record for every CDR3 protein. The sample carries 510,000 or so distinct CDR3 sequences, about 19% recorded once. The sample here was PBMCs, taken 15 days after the yellow fever booster vaccination. The receptors were sampled from a man aged 30-40 years who received the YFV17D yellow fever vaccine.

This clonotype came up a few times. The chain recombines TRBV5-4 with TRBJ2-3; 8 bases fit TRBD1. The germline V gene encodes CDR1 SGHNT and CDR2 YYREEE (reference sequence). The CDR3 is made up of 17 amino acids. J gave up 3 bases and V 1 base, and 10 bases lay outside the gene matches. The CDR3 loop reads CASSLSIRQGPTDTQYF. DNA for the CDR3: TGTGCCAGCAGCTTGTCGATCCGACAGGGGCCTACAGATACGCAGTATTTT.

This clonotype was observed a handful of times. The rearrangement joins TRBV21-1 to TRBJ1-5. TRBV21-1 is a pseudogene locus. This CDR3 is 15 amino acids long. Here the CDR3 DNA reads TGTGCCAGCAGCCACGACGGTGATAGCAATCAGCCCCAGCATTTT. It translates to CASSHDGDSNQPQHF.

The sample holds a few counts of this clonotype. The chain joins TRBV12-3 or TRBV12-4 to TRBJ2-1, with 9 bases fitting TRBD2. This CDR3 is 13 amino acids long. The ends lost 5 bases at V and 8 bases at J; junction bases unmatched: 4. The CDR3 DNA is TGTGCCAGCAGTGCGGGAGGGCTCGATGAGCAGTTCTTC. Translation gives CASSAGGLDEQFF.

The chain couples TRBV6-1 to TRBJ2-2; 7 bases agree with TRBD1. Germline CDR1 and CDR2: MNHNS and SASEGT. The CDR3 is 13 residues long. Trimming at V came to 8 bases and at J to 3 bases, leaving 3 bases not matched to a gene. CDR3 sequence (DNA): TGTGCCAGCCAGGGGGTGGACACCGGGGAGCTGTTTTTT. This codes for CASQGVDTGELFF.

This clonotype was seen at least ten times. The rearrangement uses TRBV12-3 or TRBV12-4 and TRBJ1-2, with TRBD1 matching over 10 bases. There are 15 residues in the CDR3. J was trimmed by 14 bases and V by 3 bases; bases with no gene match: 15. The CDR3 loop reads CASSFGDRGAQDLTF. CDR3 DNA: TGTGCCAGCAGTTTTGGGGACAGGGGTGCTCAAGATCTAACCTTC.

This clonotype occurred a few times. The J gene is TRBJ2-7, the V gene TRBV18; D ambiguous. CDR3 length equals 14 residues. V was cut by 4 bases and J by 6 bases, with 16 bases left in between. CDR1 and CDR2 from the germline V gene are KGHSH and LQKENI. The CDR3 DNA reads as TGTGCCAGCTCACGGGTTGGGGATCGACTCGAGCAGTACTTC. It yields the protein CASSRVGDRLEQYF.

V is TRBV20-1 and J is TRBJ2-1; the match to TRBD1 covers 8 bases. Germline CDR1 DFQATT, CDR2 SNEGSKA (reference sequence). The CDR3 runs 15 residues. Trimming removed 6 bases from V and 0 bases from J; junction bases left unmatched: 7. The CDR3 protein is CSADRVGSSYNEQFF. CDR3 nucleotide sequence: TGCAGTGCGGACAGGGTGGGGAGCTCCTACAATGAGCAGTTCTTC.

CDR3 nucleotide sequence: TGTGCCAGCAGCCTTAGAAGGACAGGGTCTGAGACCCAGTACTTC. Its protein is CASSLRRTGSETQYF. This chain joins TRBV5-6 and TRBJ2-5; 8 nucleotides match TRBD1. CDR1 SGHDT and CDR2 YYEEEE come from the germline V gene. After removal of 4 bases from V and 5 bases from J, the junction contained 10 bases not matched to a gene. This CDR3 contains 15 residues.

The rearrangement links TRBV7-2 to TRBJ2-1, with D tentatively TRBD2 (5 bases). With 3 bases removed from V and 9 bases from J, the gap between germline ends came to 9 bases. Germline lookup yields CDR1 SGHTA and CDR2 FQGNSA. The CDR3 covers 12 residues. The CDR3 DNA reads TGTGCCAGCAGCTTCCCGGCGGGTGAGCAGTTCTTC. Its protein product is CASSFPAGEQFF.

The V and J genes are TRBV12-3 or TRBV12-4 and TRBJ2-1; TRBD1 matches at 8 bases. The CDR3 runs 16 residues. Germline trimming cut 0 bases from V and 2 bases from J; bases unmatched to any gene: 3. Here the CDR3 reads CASSLASGGAYNEQFF. CDR3 sequence (DNA): TGTGCCAGCAGTTTAGCGTCAGGGGGCGCCTACAATGAGCAGTTCTTC.

The J gene is TRBJ2-1, the V gene TRBV27, with D hard to call. Germline V gene data show CDR1 as MNHEY and CDR2 as SMNVEV (reference sequence). The CDR3 has 14 residues. Trimming shortened V by 5 bases and J by 2 bases, and 10 bases separated the two germline ends. The DNA of the CDR3 is TGTGCCAGCAGTAAGGACGGAGCCTACAATGAGCAGTTCTTC. Translated, it gives CASSKDGAYNEQFF.

For this clonotype: A much more abundant neighbour one base away suggests this may be a read error. V usage is TRBV14 and J usage is TRBJ2-5; no firm D call. The V gene's germline CDR1 is SGHDN and CDR2 FVKESK. V lost 3 bases to trimming and J lost 5 bases, with 4 bases between them. This CDR3 comprises 11 residues. The CDR3 here is CASSHAETQYF. The CDR3 coding sequence is TGTGCCAGCAGCCATGCGGAGACCCAGTACTTC.

This clonotype was observed a few times. V and J are TRBV24-1 and TRBJ2-1; D may be TRBD1 or TRBD2 (5 bases each). CDR1 KGHDR and CDR2 SFDVKD come from the germline V gene. The CDR3 has 15 amino acids. The V end lost 1 base, the J end lost 6 bases, and 12 bases lay between the germline ends. The CDR3 bases are TGTGCCACCAGTGATTTTCAGGGAGTGGGCAATGAGCAGTTCTTC. This gives the protein CATSDFQGVGNEQFF.

This clonotype was counted only a few times. J is TRBJ2-5 and V is TRBV10-1, with 7 nucleotides matching TRBD1. CDR3 length: 15 residues. V lost 3 bases to trimming and J lost 4 bases; unmatched junction nucleotides: 8. Germline CDR1 WNHNN, CDR2 SYGVQD (reference sequence). The CDR3 spells CASSETGAQGETQYF. For the CDR3, the DNA is TGCGCCAGCAGTGAAACAGGGGCCCAGGGAGAGACCCAGTACTTC.

This clonotype appeared many times. The chain uses TRBV20-1 and TRBJ1-4, with D unresolved. V shed 5 bases and J shed 1 base, with 8 bases lying between them. Germline V lookup: CDR1 DFQATT, CDR2 SNEGSKA (reference sequence). The CDR3 spans 13 residues. The CDR3 spells CSAEAVTNEKLFF. As DNA, the CDR3 is TGCAGTGCTGAGGCCGTAACTAATGAAAAACTGTTTTTT.

This clonotype was counted a few times. This chain joins TRBV6-1 and TRBJ1-1; D remains ambiguous. With 5 bases removed from V and 1 base from J, the gap between germline ends came to 11 bases. Germline V gene lookup returns CDR1 MNHNS and CDR2 SASEGT. The CDR3 runs to 14 residues. CDR3 residues: CASSQDGRNTEAFF. The CDR3 DNA reads as TGTGCCAGCAGTCAGGACGGTAGGAACACTGAAGCTTTCTTT.

The rearrangement joins TRBV5-1 to TRBJ2-5; 13 bases map to TRBD2. Germline V gives CDR1 SGHRS, CDR2 YFSETQ. V lost 0 bases to trimming and J lost 5 bases; unmatched junction nucleotides: 7. The CDR3 consists of 17 residues. Written as DNA, the CDR3 is TGCGCCAGCAGCTTGGGTCTACTAGCGGGAGGGCTTGAGACCCAGTACTTC. Protein product: CASSLGLLAGGLETQYF. The complete variable domain, with remaining parts taken from reference TRBV5-1 and TRBJ2-5, reads KAGVTQTPRYLIKTRGQQVTLSCSPISGHRSVSWYQQTPGQGLQFLFEYFSETQRNKGNFPGRFSGRQFSNSRSEMNVSTLELGDSALYLCASSLGLLAGGLETQYFGPGTRLLVL.

A few counts support this clonotype. This chain joins TRBV5-6 and TRBJ1-6; D possibly corresponds to TRBD1 (5 bases). Germline CDR1 SGHDT, CDR2 YYEEEE. Deletions cut 4 bases from V and 7 bases from J, with 12 bases between. The CDR3 contains 14 residues. The CDR3 DNA sequence: TGTGCCAGCAGCGAGGGGCAGTTGAATTCACCCCTCCACTTT. Residues: CASSEGQLNSPLHF. The whole variable domain, remainder taken from reference TRBV5-6 and TRBJ1-6, is DAGVTQSPTHLIKTRGQQVTLRCSPKSGHDTVSWYQQALGQGPQFIFQYYEEEERQRGNFPDRFSGHQFPNYSSELNVNALLLGDSALYLCASSEGQLNSPLHFGNGTRLTVT.

This clonotype was recorded a few times. The rearrangement uses TRBV10-3 and TRBJ2-3; D is possibly TRBD2 (5 bases). This CDR3 contains 12 residues. Trimming stripped 11 bases from V and 7 bases from J, with 16 bases between. Germline values: CDR1 ENHRY, CDR2 SYGVKD. DNA of the CDR3: TGTGCCCTCCGGGATATGAACAATACGCAGTATTTT. This encodes CALRDMNNTQYF.

This clonotype was observed a handful of times. This chain connects TRBV18 to TRBJ2-3, with D hard to call. The CDR3 has 15 amino acids. Trimming removed 1 base from V and 4 bases from J, with 12 bases in between. Germline-derived CDR1 and CDR2 are KGHSH and LQKENI. CDR3 loop: CASSPRGSTADTQYF. In DNA form, the CDR3 reads TGTGCCAGCTCACCACGGGGATCTACAGCAGATACGCAGTATTTT. The entire variable domain, with the rest obtained from reference TRBV18 and TRBJ2-3, is as follows: NAGVMQNPRHLVRRRGQEARLRCSPMKGHSHVYWYRQLPEEGLKFMVYLQKENIIDESGMPKERFSAEFPKEGPSILRIQQVVRGDSAAYFCASSPRGSTADTQYFGPGTRLTVL.

The V gene is TRBV20-1, the J gene TRBJ1-1; D not resolved. Germline CDR1 reads DFQATT; CDR2 reads SNEGSKA (reference sequence). The CDR3 spans 15 residues. Trimming cost V 4 bases and J 1 base, with 16 bases left between them. For the CDR3, the DNA is TGCAGTGCTAAGTATGTCGCGCAGCAGAACACTGAAGCTTTCTTT. Protein sequence: CSAKYVAQQNTEAFF.

This clonotype was recorded a few times. V usage is TRBV24-1 and J usage is TRBJ2-5, with TRBD2 matching over 11 bases. V dropped 7 bases and J dropped 4; count of bases not matched to a gene: 4. The germline V gene encodes CDR1 KGHDR and CDR2 SFDVKD. CDR3 length: 14 amino acids. The CDR3 here is CATSPGLAAETQYF. The DNA of the CDR3 is TGTGCCACCAGCCCGGGACTAGCGGCAGAGACCCAGTACTTC.

The chain joins TRBV20-1 to TRBJ2-7; either TRBD1 or TRBD2 may supply D (5 bases each). With 0 bases removed from V and 2 bases from J, the gap between germline ends came to 11 bases. Per germline, CDR1 DFQATT and CDR2 SNEGSKA (reference sequence). The CDR3 spans 14 residues. Written as DNA, the CDR3 is TGCAGTGCTAGAGAGAGGGGCAGCCCCTACGAGCAGTACTTC. Translated: CSARERGSPYEQYF.

In its sample, this clonotype was seen a few times. The V gene is TRBV6-5, the J gene TRBJ2-1, with 8 bases aligning to TRBD1. V was clipped by 2 bases and J by 8 bases; unmatched bases: 5. Germline V gene lookup returns CDR1 MNHEY and CDR2 SVGAGI. This CDR3 comprises 14 residues. CDR3: CASSYPAGGDEQFF. CDR3 sequence (DNA): TGTGCCAGCAGTTACCCCGCAGGGGGCGATGAGCAGTTCTTC.

The chain employs TRBV10-2 and TRBJ1-2; TRBD1 matches 7 bases. The CDR3 contains 14 residues. After removal of 8 bases from V and 5 bases from J, the junction contained 11 bases not matched to a gene. Germline V gives CDR1 WSHSY, CDR2 SAAADI. CDR3 coding DNA: TGCGCCAGCTCTTCAGGGGGTTTCGGTTATGGCTACACCTTC. Protein: CASSSGGFGYGYTF.

The chain joins TRBV14 to TRBJ2-7; D possibly corresponds to TRBD1 (5 bases). The CDR3 totals 13 residues. Trimming left V 3 bases short and J 5 bases short, with 11 bases between. Germline CDR1 and CDR2: SGHDN and FVKESK. The CDR3: CASSHTGSNEQYF. In DNA, the CDR3 is TGTGCCAGCAGCCACACAGGTTCGAACGAGCAGTACTTC.

This clonotype was seen only a few times. The chain uses TRBV29-1 and TRBJ2-5; D is ambiguous. Germline V gene lookup returns CDR1 SQVTM and CDR2 ANQGSEA. The CDR3 consists of 11 residues. V lost 4 bases and J 4 bases, leaving 7 bases between the germline ends. This chain's CDR3 is CSVGKGETQYF. The DNA for the CDR3 is TGCAGCGTTGGGAAGGGAGAGACCCAGTACTTC. The entire variable domain, with the rest obtained from reference TRBV29-1 and TRBJ2-5, is as follows: SAVISQKPSRDICQRGTSLTIQCQVDSQVTMMFWYRQQPGQSLTLIATANQGSEATYESGFVIDKFPISRPNLTFSTLTVSNMSPEDSSIYLCSVGKGETQYFGPGTRLLVL.

CDR3 DNA sequence: TGCGCCAGCAGCAGGACTAGTCAAGACCCCCCAGGAGAGACCCAGTACTTC. Its translation is CASSRTSQDPPGETQYF. This rearrangement joins TRBV10-2 to TRBJ2-5, with TRBD2 identical over 7 bases. V shed 6 bases, J shed 4 bases, and the junction held 17 bases outside the gene matches. The CDR3 is 17 residues long. Germline CDR1 WSHSY, CDR2 SAAADI.

The chain uses TRBV29-1 and TRBJ1-5, with a weak D call TRBD1 (5 bases). Germline V gives CDR1 SQVTM, CDR2 ANQGSEA. CDR3 size: 12 residues. Between the trimmed V and J ends, which lost 4 bases and 7 bases, there was a span of 11 bases. The CDR3: CSVGSGRQPQHF. The DNA of the CDR3 is TGCAGCGTTGGGTCAGGGAGGCAGCCCCAGCATTTT.

This clonotype was detected a few times. The chain has TRBV6-6 and TRBJ2-3, with D tentatively TRBD1 (5 bases). Trimming took 7 bases from V and 0 from J, leaving 8 bases between them. Germline V gene sequence: CDR1 MNHNY, CDR2 SVGAGI (reference sequence). CDR3 length: 13 residues. In DNA form, the CDR3 reads TGTGCCAGCAATAAGGGGAGCACAGATACGCAGTATTTT. Protein sequence: CASNKGSTDTQYF.

V gene TRBV12-3 or TRBV12-4 combines with J gene TRBJ2-5; tentatively, D is TRBD1 (6 bases). The CDR3 is made up of 11 amino acids. Trimming cost V 3 bases and J 7 bases, with 6 bases left between them. The CDR3 region is CASSFRGTQYF. In DNA form, the CDR3 reads TGTGCCAGCAGTTTCAGGGGGACCCAGTACTTC.